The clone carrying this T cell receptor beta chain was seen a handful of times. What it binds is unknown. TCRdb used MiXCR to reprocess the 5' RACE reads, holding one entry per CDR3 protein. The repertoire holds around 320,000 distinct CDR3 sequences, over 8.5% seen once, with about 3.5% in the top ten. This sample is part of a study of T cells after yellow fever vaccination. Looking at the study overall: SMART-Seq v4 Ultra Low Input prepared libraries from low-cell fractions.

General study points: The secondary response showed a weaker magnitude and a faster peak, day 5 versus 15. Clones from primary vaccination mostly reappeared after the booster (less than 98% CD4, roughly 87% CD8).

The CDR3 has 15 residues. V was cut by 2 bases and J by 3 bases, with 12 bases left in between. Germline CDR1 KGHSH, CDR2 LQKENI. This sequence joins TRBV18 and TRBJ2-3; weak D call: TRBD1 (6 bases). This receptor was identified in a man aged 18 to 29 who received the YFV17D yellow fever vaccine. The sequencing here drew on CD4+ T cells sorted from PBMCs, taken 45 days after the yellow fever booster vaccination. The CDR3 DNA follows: TGTGCCAGCTCACCAAAACAGGGCGTTACAGATACGCAGTATTTT. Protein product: CASSPKQGVTDTQYF.